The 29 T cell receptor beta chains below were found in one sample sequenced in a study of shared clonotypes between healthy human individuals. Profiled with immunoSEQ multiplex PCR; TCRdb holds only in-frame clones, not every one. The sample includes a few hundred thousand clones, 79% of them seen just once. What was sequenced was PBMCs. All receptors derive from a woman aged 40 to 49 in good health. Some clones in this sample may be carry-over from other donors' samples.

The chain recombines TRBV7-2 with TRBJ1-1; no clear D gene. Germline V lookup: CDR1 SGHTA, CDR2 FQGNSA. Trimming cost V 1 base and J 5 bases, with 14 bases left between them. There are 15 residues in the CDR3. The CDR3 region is CASSLEARRVTEAFF. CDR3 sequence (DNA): TGTGCCAGCAGCTTAGAGGCCAGGAGGGTTACTGAAGCTTTCTTT.

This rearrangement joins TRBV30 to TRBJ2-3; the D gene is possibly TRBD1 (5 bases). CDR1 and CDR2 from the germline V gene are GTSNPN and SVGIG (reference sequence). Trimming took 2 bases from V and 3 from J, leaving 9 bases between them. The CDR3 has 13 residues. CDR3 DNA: TGTGCCTGGAGTAAGGGGAATACAGATACGCAGTATTTT. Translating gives CAWSKGNTDTQYF. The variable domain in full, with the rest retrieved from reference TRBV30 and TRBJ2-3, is SQTIHQWPATLVQPVGSPLSLECTVEGTSNPNLYWYRQAAGRGLQLLFYSVGIGQISSEVPQNLSASRPQDRQFILSSKKLLLSDSGFYLCAWSKGNTDTQYFGPGTRLTVL.

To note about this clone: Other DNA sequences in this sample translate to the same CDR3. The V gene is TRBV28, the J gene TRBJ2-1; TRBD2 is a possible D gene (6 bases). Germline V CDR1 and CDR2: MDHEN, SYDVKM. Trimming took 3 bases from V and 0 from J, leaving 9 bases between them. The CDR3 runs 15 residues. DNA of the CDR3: TGTGCCAGCAGTTTGCCCGGGAGCTCCTACAATGAGCAGTTCTTC. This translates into CASSLPGSSYNEQFF.

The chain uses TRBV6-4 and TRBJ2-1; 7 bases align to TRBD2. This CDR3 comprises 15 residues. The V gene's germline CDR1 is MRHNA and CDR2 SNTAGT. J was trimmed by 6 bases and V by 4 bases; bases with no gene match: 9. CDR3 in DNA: TGTGCCAGCAGTGCTTGGGAGGGCCTTTCCAATGAGCAGTTCTTC. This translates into CASSAWEGLSNEQFF.

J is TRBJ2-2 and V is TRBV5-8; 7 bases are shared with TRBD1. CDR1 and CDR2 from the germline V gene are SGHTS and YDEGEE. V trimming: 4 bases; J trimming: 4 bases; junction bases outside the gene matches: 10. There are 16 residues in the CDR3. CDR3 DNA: TGTGCCAGCAGCCTTCCCCGGGACAGCTTCACCGGGGAGCTGTTTTTT. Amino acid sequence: CASSLPRDSFTGELFF.

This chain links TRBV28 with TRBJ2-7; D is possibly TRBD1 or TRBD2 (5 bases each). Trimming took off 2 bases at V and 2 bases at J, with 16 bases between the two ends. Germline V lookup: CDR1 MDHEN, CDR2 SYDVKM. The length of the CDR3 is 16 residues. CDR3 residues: CASSLVGARLAYEQYF. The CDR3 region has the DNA TGTGCCAGCAGTTTAGTCGGGGCCCGTTTAGCCTACGAGCAGTACTTC.

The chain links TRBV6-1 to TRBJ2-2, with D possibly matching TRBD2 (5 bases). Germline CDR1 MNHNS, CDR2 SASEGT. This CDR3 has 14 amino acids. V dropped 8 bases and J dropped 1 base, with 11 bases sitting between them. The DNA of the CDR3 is TGTGCCAGCGTCTCTCGGGGGAACACCGGGGAGCTGTTTTTT. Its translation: CASVSRGNTGELFF.

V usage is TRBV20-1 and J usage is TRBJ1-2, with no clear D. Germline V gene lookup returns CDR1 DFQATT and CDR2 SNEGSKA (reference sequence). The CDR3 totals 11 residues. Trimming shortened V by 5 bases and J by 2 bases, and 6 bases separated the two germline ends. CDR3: CSARYNYGYTF. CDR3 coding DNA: TGCAGTGCTCGATACAACTATGGCTACACCTTC.

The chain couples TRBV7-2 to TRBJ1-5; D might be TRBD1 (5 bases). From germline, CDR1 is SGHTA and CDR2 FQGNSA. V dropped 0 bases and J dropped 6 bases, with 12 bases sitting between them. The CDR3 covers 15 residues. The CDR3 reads CASSLAGGSGQPQHF. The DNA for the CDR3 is TGTGCCAGCAGCTTAGCGGGGGGTTCGGGTCAGCCCCAGCATTTT.

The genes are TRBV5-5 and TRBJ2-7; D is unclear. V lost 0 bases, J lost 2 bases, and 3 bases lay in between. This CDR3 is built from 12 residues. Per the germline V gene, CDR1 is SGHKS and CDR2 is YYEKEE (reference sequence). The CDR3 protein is CASSLGTYEQYF. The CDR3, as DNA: TGTGCCAGCAGCTTGGGGACCTACGAGCAGTACTTC. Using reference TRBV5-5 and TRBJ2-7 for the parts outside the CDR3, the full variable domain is DAGVTQSPTHLIKTRGQQVTLRCSPISGHKSVSWYQQVLGQGPQFIFQYYEKEERGRGNFPDRFSARQFPNYSSELNVNALLLGDSALYLCASSLGTYEQYFGPGTRLTVT.

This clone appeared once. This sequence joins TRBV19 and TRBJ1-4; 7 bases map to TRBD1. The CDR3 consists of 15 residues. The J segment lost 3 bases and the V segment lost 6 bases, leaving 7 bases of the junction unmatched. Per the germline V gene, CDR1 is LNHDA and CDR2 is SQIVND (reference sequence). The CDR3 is CASRGRGSANEKLFF. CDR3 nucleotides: TGTGCCAGTAGGGGCAGGGGGTCAGCTAATGAAAAACTGTTTTTT.

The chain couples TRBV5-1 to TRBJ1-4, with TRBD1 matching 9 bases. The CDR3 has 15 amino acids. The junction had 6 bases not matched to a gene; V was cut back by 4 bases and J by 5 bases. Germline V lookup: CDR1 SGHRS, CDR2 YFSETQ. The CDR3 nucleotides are TGCGCCAGCAGCCCCACCGGGACAGGGAATGAAAAACTGTTTTTT. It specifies CASSPTGTGNEKLFF.

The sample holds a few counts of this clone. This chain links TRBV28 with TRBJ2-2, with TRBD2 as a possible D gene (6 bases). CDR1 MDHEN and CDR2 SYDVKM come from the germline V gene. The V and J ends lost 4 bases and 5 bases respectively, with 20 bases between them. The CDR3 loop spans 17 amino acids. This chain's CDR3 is CASSSRWRAGFTGELFF. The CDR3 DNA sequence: TGTGCCAGCAGTTCCCGCTGGAGGGCCGGATTTACCGGGGAGCTGTTTTTT.

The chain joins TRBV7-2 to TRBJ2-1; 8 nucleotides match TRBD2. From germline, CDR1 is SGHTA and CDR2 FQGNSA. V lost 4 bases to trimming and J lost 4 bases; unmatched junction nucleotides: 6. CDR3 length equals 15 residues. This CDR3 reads CASSYGLAPYNEQFF. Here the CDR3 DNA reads TGTGCCAGCAGCTATGGACTAGCCCCGTACAATGAGCAGTTCTTC.

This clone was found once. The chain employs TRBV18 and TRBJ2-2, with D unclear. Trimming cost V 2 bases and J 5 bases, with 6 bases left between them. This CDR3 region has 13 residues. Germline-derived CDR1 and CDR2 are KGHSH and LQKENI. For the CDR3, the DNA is TGTGCCAGCTCACCAATTGCGACCGGGGAGCTGTTTTTT. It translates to CASSPIATGELFF. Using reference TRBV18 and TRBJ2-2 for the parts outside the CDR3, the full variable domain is NAGVMQNPRHLVRRRGQEARLRCSPMKGHSHVYWYRQLPEEGLKFMVYLQKENIIDESGMPKERFSAEFPKEGPSILRIQQVVRGDSAAYFCASSPIATGELFFGEGSRLTVL.

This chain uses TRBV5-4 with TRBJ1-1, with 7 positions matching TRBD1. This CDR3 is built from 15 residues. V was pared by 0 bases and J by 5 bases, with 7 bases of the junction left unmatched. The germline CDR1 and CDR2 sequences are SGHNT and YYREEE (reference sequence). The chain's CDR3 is CASSLDPGGRTEAFF. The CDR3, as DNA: TGTGCCAGCAGCTTGGACCCAGGGGGTCGTACTGAAGCTTTCTTT.

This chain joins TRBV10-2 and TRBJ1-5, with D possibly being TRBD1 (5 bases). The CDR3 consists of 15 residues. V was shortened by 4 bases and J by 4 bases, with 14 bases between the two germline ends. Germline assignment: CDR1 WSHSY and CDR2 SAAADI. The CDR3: CASSVGHLTNQPQHF. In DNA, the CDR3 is TGCGCCAGCAGTGTGGGGCATTTGACAAATCAGCCCCAGCATTTT.

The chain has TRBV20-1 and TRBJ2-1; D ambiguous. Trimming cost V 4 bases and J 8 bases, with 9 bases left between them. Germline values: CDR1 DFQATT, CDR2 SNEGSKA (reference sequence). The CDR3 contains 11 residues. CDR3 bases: TGCAGTGCTACCCTCAGCTATGAGCAGTTCTTC. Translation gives CSATLSYEQFF.

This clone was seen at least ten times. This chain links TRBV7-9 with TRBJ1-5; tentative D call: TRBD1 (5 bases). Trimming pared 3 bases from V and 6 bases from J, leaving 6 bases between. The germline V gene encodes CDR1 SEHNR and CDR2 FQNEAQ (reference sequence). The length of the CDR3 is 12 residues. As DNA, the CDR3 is TGTGCCAGCAGCTTTGGGGGTCAGCCCCAGCATTTT. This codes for CASSFGGQPQHF.

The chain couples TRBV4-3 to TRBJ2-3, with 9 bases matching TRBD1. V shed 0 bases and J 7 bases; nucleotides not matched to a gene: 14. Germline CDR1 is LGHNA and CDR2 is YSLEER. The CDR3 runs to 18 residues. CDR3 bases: TGCGCCAGCAGCCAAGATGTAGTAGGAGGACAGGGGTTTCATACGCAGTATTTT. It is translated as CASSQDVVGGQGFHTQYF.

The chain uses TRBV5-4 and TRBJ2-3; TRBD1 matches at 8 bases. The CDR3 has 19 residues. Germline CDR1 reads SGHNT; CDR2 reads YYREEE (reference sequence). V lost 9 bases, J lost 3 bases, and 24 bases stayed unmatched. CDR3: CATTRARTGKIHGTDTQYF. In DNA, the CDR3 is TGTGCCACCACCCGAGCAAGGACAGGGAAAATTCATGGGACAGATACGCAGTATTTT.

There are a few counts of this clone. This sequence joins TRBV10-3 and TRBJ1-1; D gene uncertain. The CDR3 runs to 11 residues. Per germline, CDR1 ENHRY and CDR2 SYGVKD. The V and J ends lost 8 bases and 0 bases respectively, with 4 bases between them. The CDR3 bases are TGTGCCATCGGGGTGAACACTGAAGCTTTCTTT. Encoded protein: CAIGVNTEAFF.

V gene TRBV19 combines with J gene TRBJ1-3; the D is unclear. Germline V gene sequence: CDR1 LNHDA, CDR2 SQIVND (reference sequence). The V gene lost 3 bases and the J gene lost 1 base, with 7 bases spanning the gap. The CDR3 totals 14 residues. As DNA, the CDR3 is TGTGCCAGTAGTATCCCCAGGTCTGGAAACACCATATATTTT. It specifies CASSIPRSGNTIYF.

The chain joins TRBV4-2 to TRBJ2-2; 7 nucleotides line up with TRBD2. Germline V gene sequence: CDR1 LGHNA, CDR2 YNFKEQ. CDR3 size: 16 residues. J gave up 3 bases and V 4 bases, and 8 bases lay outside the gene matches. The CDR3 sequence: CASSPRTSADTGELFF. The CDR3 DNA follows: TGTGCCAGCAGCCCTCGTACTAGCGCCGACACCGGGGAGCTGTTTTTT.

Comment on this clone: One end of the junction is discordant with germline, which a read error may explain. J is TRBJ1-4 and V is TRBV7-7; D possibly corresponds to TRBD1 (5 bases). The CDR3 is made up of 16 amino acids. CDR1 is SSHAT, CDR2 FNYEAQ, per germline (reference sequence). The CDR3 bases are TGTGCTAGCAGCTCACCCCTGGGGGAAAAAAATGAAAAACTGTTTTTT. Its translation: CASSSPLGEKNEKLFF.

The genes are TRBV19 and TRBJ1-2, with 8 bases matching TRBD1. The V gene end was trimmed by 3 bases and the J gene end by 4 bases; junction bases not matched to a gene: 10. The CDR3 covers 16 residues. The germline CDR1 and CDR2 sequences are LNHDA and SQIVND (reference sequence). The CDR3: CASSMRPGQASYGYTF. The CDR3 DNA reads TGTGCCAGTAGTATGCGTCCGGGACAGGCATCCTATGGCTACACCTTC.

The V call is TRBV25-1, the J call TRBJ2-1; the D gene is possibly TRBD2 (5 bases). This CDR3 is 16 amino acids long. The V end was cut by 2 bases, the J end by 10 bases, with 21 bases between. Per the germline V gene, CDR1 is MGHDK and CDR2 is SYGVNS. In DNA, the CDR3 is TGTGCCAGCAGTGAAACGTTGGTCCCTGGCGGACTCGAGCAGTTCTTC. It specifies CASSETLVPGGLEQFF.

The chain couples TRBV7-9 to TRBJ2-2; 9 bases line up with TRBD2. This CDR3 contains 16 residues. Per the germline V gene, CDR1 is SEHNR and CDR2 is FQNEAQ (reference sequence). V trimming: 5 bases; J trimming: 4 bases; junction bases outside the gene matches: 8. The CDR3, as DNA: TGTGCCAGCAGCCACCGGACTAGCGTCGGCACCGGGGAGCTGTTTTTT. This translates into CASSHRTSVGTGELFF. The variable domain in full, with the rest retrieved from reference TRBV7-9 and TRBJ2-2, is DTGVSQNPRHKITKRGQNVTFRCDPISEHNRLYWYRQTLGQGPEFLTYFQNEAQLEKSRLLSDRFSAERPKGSFSTLEIQRTEQGDSAMYLCASSHRTSVGTGELFFGEGSRLTVL.

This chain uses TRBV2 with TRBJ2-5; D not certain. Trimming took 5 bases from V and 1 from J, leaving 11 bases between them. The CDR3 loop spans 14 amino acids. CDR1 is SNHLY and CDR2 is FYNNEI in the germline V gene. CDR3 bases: TGTGCCAGCAGTTTCGGACGTTTCCAAGAGACCCAGTACTTC. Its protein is CASSFGRFQETQYF.